These 20 T cell receptor beta chains were sequenced from one sample in a study of human T cells and chemical hapten exposure. Regarding time point: patch test 3, about 24 weeks after DPC sensitization. Treatment in this sample: therapeutic diphenylcyclopropenone sensitization with weekly scalp DPC. MiXCR, applied by TCRdb to the RACE reads, yields one record per CDR3 protein. The repertoire holds about 84,000 distinct CDR3 sequences, with more than 10% as singletons. The sequencing here drew on whole blood, taken in connection with sensitization to the hapten diphenylcyclopropenone (DPC). The receptors here all came from a woman between 45 and 65 years old with alopecia areata. Some clones in this sample may be carry-over from other donors' samples.

This clonotype was picked up many times. The V gene is TRBV29-1, the J gene TRBJ1-1; possibly TRBD1 for D (6 bases). Germline assignment: CDR1 SQVTM and CDR2 ANQGSEA. The CDR3 runs 12 residues. V lost 7 bases to trimming and J lost 2 bases, with 11 bases between them. Here the CDR3 DNA reads TGCAGCGCTGGACAGTCCAACACTGAAGCTTTCTTT. Translated, it gives CSAGQSNTEAFF. Filled out from reference TRBV29-1 and TRBJ1-1, the complete variable domain reads SAVISQKPSRDICQRGTSLTIQCQVDSQVTMMFWYRQQPGQSLTLIATANQGSEATYESGFVIDKFPISRPNLTFSTLTVSNMSPEDSSIYLCSAGQSNTEAFFGQGTRLTVV.

This clonotype occurred a few times. The chain has TRBV20-1 and TRBJ2-3, with D unresolved. CDR1 is DFQATT, CDR2 SNEGSKA, per germline (reference sequence). CDR3 size: 14 residues. V lost 3 bases, J lost 0 bases, and 10 bases lay in between. CDR3 protein: CSASEPTSTDTQYF. As DNA, the CDR3 is TGCAGTGCTAGCGAGCCAACTAGCACAGATACGCAGTATTTT.

This clonotype was seen ten or more times. This chain connects TRBV7-9 to TRBJ2-2; D is tentatively TRBD1 or TRBD2 (5 bases each). V was cut by 1 base and J by 2 bases, with 14 bases left in between. CDR1 is SEHNR and CDR2 is FQNEAQ in the germline V gene (reference sequence). The CDR3 is 17 amino acids. The CDR3 is CASSLGSGTSNTGELFF. CDR3 coding DNA: TGTGCCAGCAGCTTAGGGTCCGGGACGTCCAACACCGGGGAGCTGTTTTTT.

The V gene is TRBV29-1, the J gene TRBJ2-1; possible D gene TRBD1, 5 bases. Germline lookup yields CDR1 SQVTM and CDR2 ANQGSEA. This CDR3 has 15 residues. V was pared by 3 bases and J by 6 bases, with 18 bases between. The CDR3 DNA sequence: TGCAGCGTTGACTCGACAGTAGATCCCTTCAATGAGCAGTTCTTC. Amino acid sequence: CSVDSTVDPFNEQFF.

This clonotype was picked up many times. The V call is TRBV14, the J call TRBJ1-2, with D possibly TRBD1 on 6 matching bases. CDR3 length: 14 amino acids. V lost 3 bases, J lost 3 bases, and 11 bases lay in between. Germline V lookup: CDR1 SGHDN, CDR2 FVKESK. The CDR3 DNA reads as TGTGCCAGCAGCCAGACGCAGGGGTACTATGGCTACACCTTC. Translation gives CASSQTQGYYGYTF.

This clonotype was observed a handful of times. The chain couples TRBV9 to TRBJ2-3; 7 bases fit TRBD2. Germline V gene data show CDR1 as SGDLS and CDR2 as YYNGEE. The CDR3 extends over 14 amino acids. J was trimmed by 4 bases and V by 4 bases; bases with no gene match: 6. The CDR3 sequence: CASSQGLFPDTQYF. In nucleotides, the CDR3 is TGTGCCAGCAGCCAGGGACTATTCCCAGATACGCAGTATTTT.

In its sample, this clonotype was seen many times. The chain has TRBV6-6 and TRBJ2-5; 10 nucleotides line up with TRBD2. The V segment lost 3 bases and the J segment 6 bases; nucleotides outside the gene matches: 4. Looked up from germline, CDR1 is MNHNY and CDR2 is SVGAGI (reference sequence). CDR3 length: 14 amino acids. The CDR3 DNA reads TGTGCCAGCAGTTATCAGCGGGAGGGGCAGACCCAGTACTTC. Protein sequence: CASSYQREGQTQYF.

The gene calls are TRBV5-6 and TRBJ1-2; D call uncertain. V was clipped by 1 base and J by 9 bases, with 10 bases between them. Germline loops: CDR1 SGHDT, CDR2 YYEEEE. The CDR3 extends over 12 amino acids. The CDR3 spells CASSLWADRYTF. CDR3 in DNA: TGTGCCAGCAGCTTGTGGGCAGATCGCTACACCTTC.

This clonotype was counted only a few times. The chain is built from TRBV29-1 and TRBJ2-1; 9 bases line up with TRBD2. Germline V CDR1 and CDR2: SQVTM, ANQGSEA. This CDR3 contains 15 residues. V trimming: 5 bases; J trimming: 5 bases; junction bases outside the gene matches: 10. CDR3 bases: TGCAGCGTTTGGGATAGCGGGAGTCTCCACAATGAGCAGTTCTTC. The encoded protein is CSVWDSGSLHNEQFF.

This chain links TRBV3-1 with TRBJ2-1; 8 positions match TRBD2. This CDR3 is built from 18 residues. Per germline, CDR1 LGHDT and CDR2 YNNKEL (reference sequence). J was trimmed by 4 bases and V by 0 bases; bases with no gene match: 11. As DNA, the CDR3 is TGTGCCAGCAGCCAAGACACCCCCCGGTCGGGAGGGTACAATGAGCAGTTCTTC. Translation gives CASSQDTPRSGGYNEQFF.

Remarks on this clonotype: A much bigger clone sits one base away, suggesting this may be a read error. The V call is TRBV2, the J call TRBJ2-1; 9 positions agree with TRBD2. This CDR3 is built from 16 residues. Germline-derived CDR1 and CDR2 are SNHLY and FYNNEI. V shed 2 bases, J shed 5 bases, and the junction held 7 bases outside the gene matches. CDR3 loop: CASSEWASGVNNEQFF. The CDR3 bases are TGTGCCAGCAGTGAATGGGCTAGCGGGGTAAACAATGAGCAGTTCTTC. Full variable domain (remainder filled in from reference TRBV2 and TRBJ2-1): EPEVTQTPSHQVTQMGQEVILRCVPISNHLYFYWYRQILGQKVEFLVSFYNNEISEKSEIFDDQFSVERPDGSNFTLKIRSTKLEDSAMYFCASSEWASGVNNEQFFGPGTRLTVL.

This clonotype was picked up a small number of times. This chain joins TRBV6-2 or TRBV6-3 and TRBJ2-3, with D maybe TRBD2 (5 bases). Deletions cut 2 bases from V and 1 base from J, with 10 bases between. This CDR3 region has 15 residues. Per the germline V gene, CDR1 is MNHEY and CDR2 is SVGEGT. CDR3 in amino acids: CASSYVGAGTDTQYF. CDR3 sequence (DNA): TGTGCCAGCAGTTACGTGGGAGCCGGCACAGATACGCAGTATTTT.

This clonotype was detected once. The germline gene is not matched at one end of the junction; a read error may be the cause. V and J are TRBV2 and TRBJ2-3; D ambiguous. This CDR3 has 11 amino acids. Germline loops: CDR1 SNHLY, CDR2 FYNNEI. In DNA, the CDR3 is TGTACCAGCCGCAACACAGATACGCAGTATTTT. It is translated as CTSRNTDTQYF. Supplemented by reference TRBV2 and TRBJ2-3, the full variable domain reads EPEVTQTPSHQVTQMGQEVILRCVPISNHLYFYWYRQILGQKVEFLVSFYNNEISEKSEIFDDQFSVERPDGSNFTLKIRSTKLEDSAMYFCTSRNTDTQYFGPGTRLTVL.

This clonotype was found a few times. The CDR3 nucleotides are TGTGCCAGCAGCCTCAGGCCGGGACTAGCGGGTTTTGAGCAGTTCTTC. Protein sequence: CASSLRPGLAGFEQFF. The chain couples TRBV3-1 to TRBJ2-1; 12 bases are a match to TRBD2. Germline trimming cut 4 bases from V and 9 bases from J; bases unmatched to any gene: 10. The CDR3 totals 16 residues. Germline values: CDR1 LGHDT, CDR2 YNNKEL (reference sequence).

This clonotype has ten or more counts. V usage is TRBV7-2 and J usage is TRBJ2-7, with TRBD2 as a possible D gene (5 bases). Per germline, CDR1 SGHTA and CDR2 FQGNSA. This CDR3 has 15 amino acids. V lost 1 base to trimming and J lost 4 bases, with 14 bases between them. The CDR3, as DNA: TGTGCCAGCAGCTTAGAATTCGGGATAAAATACGAGCAGTACTTC. As protein: CASSLEFGIKYEQYF.

At least ten counts were recorded for this clonotype. The chain combines TRBV7-8 with TRBJ2-1, with D perhaps matching TRBD2 (5 bases). Trimming pared 5 bases from V and 6 bases from J, leaving 11 bases between. This CDR3 is 13 amino acids long. Germline CDR1 is SGHVS and CDR2 is FQNEAQ. The CDR3 bases are TGTGCCAGCAGCGGGAGAGGCCCCAATGAGCAGTTCTTC. Translated: CASSGRGPNEQFF. Full variable domain (remainder filled in from reference TRBV7-8 and TRBJ2-1): GAGVSQSPRYKVAKRGQDVALRCDPISGHVSLFWYQQALGQGPEFLTYFQNEAQLDKSGLPSDRFFAERPEGSVSTLKIQRTQQEDSAVYLCASSGRGPNEQFFGPGTRLTVL.

J is TRBJ2-3 and V is TRBV5-1; D is tentatively TRBD1 or TRBD2 (5 bases each). With 5 bases removed from V and 3 bases from J, the gap between germline ends came to 16 bases. The CDR3 is made up of 15 amino acids. The germline gives CDR1 SGHRS, CDR2 YFSETQ. The DNA of the CDR3 is TGCGCCAGCAGTTTCCGGGGCATAGGAACAGATACGCAGTATTTT. Translation: CASSFRGIGTDTQYF.

The rearrangement joins TRBV2 to TRBJ2-2; TRBD1 agrees at 9 bases. CDR1 and CDR2 (germline): SNHLY, FYNNEI. This CDR3 is built from 14 residues. Trimming cost V 4 bases and J 6 bases; bases outside gene matches: 3. CDR3 sequence: CASSGDRVSGELFF. CDR3 DNA sequence: TGTGCCAGCAGTGGGGACAGGGTTTCCGGGGAGCTGTTTTTT.

This clonotype was counted ten times or more. The chain uses TRBV12-3 or TRBV12-4 and TRBJ2-1, with 10 bases matching TRBD2. V gave up 0 bases and J gave up 4 bases; unmatched junction bases: 3. The CDR3 totals 16 residues. The CDR3 protein is CASSLAQGLAYNEQFF. CDR3 DNA: TGTGCCAGCAGTTTAGCGCAGGGACTAGCGTACAATGAGCAGTTCTTC.

This clonotype was seen only once. The rearrangement uses TRBV28 and TRBJ2-2, with D possibly being TRBD1 or TRBD2 (5 bases each). This CDR3 spans 14 amino acids. The V gene's germline CDR1 is MDHEN and CDR2 SYDVKM. The V gene lost 5 bases and the J gene lost 6 bases, with 13 bases spanning the gap. As DNA, the CDR3 is TGTGCCAGCAGTCAAGGGACGTTCGCCGGGGAGCTGTTTTTT. It is translated as CASSQGTFAGELFF.